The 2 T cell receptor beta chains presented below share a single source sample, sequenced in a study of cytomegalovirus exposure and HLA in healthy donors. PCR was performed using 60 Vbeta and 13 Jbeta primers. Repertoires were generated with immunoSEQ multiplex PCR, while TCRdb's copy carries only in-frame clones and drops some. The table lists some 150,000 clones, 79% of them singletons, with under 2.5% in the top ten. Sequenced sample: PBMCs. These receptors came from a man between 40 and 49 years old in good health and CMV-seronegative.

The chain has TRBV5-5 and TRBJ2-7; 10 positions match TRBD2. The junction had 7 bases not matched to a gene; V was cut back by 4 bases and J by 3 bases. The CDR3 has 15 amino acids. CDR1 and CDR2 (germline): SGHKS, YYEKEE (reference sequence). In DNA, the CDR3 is TGTGCCAGCAGCCCCCGGACTAGCGGAGACTACGAGCAGTACTTC. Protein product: CASSPRTSGDYEQYF.

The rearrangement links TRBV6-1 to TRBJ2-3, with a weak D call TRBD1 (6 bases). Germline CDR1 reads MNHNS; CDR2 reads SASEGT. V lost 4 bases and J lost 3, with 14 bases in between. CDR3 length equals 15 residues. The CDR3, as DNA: TGTGCCAGCAGTGCGGACAGCGCGGAGACAGATACGCAGTATTTT. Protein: CASSADSAETDTQYF.